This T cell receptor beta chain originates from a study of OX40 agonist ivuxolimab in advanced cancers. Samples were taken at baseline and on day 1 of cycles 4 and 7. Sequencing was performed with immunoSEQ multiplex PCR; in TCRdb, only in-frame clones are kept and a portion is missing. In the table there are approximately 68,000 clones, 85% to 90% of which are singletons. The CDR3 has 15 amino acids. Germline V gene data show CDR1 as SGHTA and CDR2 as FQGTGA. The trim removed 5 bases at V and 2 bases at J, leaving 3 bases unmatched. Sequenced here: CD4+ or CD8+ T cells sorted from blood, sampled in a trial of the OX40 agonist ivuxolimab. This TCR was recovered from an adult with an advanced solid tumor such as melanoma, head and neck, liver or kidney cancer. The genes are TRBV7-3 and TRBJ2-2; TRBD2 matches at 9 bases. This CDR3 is CASSRTSVNTGELFF. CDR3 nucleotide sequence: TGTGCCAGCAGCCGGACTAGCGTCAACACCGGGGAGCTGTTTTTT.